This TCR beta chain was identified in a study of blood T cells in healthy people across ages. Study details: Template switching retrieved approximately one barcoded beta molecule for each two T cells.

Those donating, healthy Caucasian individuals from Russia, were aged about 6 to 100. Points on this clonotype: A much more abundant neighbour one base away suggests this may be a read error.

Germline CDR1 reads DFQATT; CDR2 reads SNEGSKA (reference sequence). V dropped 5 bases and J dropped 13 bases, with 21 bases sitting between them. This CDR3 region has 13 residues. Primed by a sample-barcoded 5' primer and a J-beta primer mix, a second PCR proceeded for 7 to 11 cycles. Researchers report that each sample yielded at least 2.5 million CDR3-containing paired-end reads. Each CDR3 protein is one row after TCRdb ran MiXCR on the 5' RACE reads. The table shows about 590,000 distinct CDR3 sequences, with 25% to 30% occurring only once. This sequence joins TRBV20-1 and TRBJ2-1; possibly TRBD1 or TRBD2 for D (5 bases each). The receptor was derived from a woman older than 75 in good health. What was sequenced was blood. CDR3 in amino acids: CSAGGREAETQFF. The CDR3 bases are TGCAGTGCTGGGGGACGGGAAGCAGAGACCCAGTTCTTC.